This T cell receptor (beta chain) was identified during a study of shared clonotypes between healthy human individuals. The CDR3 runs to 15 residues. Germline lookup yields CDR1 SGDLS and CDR2 YYNGEE. V lost 0 bases, J lost 1 base, and 8 bases lay in between. TCRdb's table, derived via immunoSEQ multiplex PCR, lists solely in-frame clones and lacks some. The table has 1.6 million or so clones, roughly 96% seen once; the top ten hold approximately 1.1%. This sequence originates from a man aged 25-45 years in good health. V usage is TRBV9 and J usage is TRBJ1-5, with D unresolved. Source material: naive CD4+ T cells sorted from blood. Sample subset: CD45RA+ positively selected. The DNA for the CDR3 is TGTGCCAGCAGCGTAGGGCAGAACAGCAATCAGCCCCAGCATTTT. This sequence encodes CASSVGQNSNQPQHF.